This TCR beta chain was captured by sequencing in a study of CD8+ T cells in alopecia areata. Turning to the study itself: Treated patients were dosed with oral tofacitinib, taking 5 to 10 mg twice daily.

General observations from the study: Lesional scalp, especially alopecia totalis/universalis, showed higher clonality than normal scalp. Possibly because of HLA-related factors, TCR sharing was less clear across patients than in mice.

This clone showed up just a few times. Its cognate antigen is unknown. Once RNA had been extracted, it was reverse transcribed into cDNA to act as the sequencing template. Method: immunoSEQ multiplex PCR; TCRdb's copy keeps in-frame clones and lacks some. The sample consists of around 140,000 clones, 40% to 50% of them appearing once. Germline V gives CDR1 MNHNS, CDR2 SASEGT. Trimming cost V 3 bases and J 4 bases, with 8 bases left between them. The CDR3 loop spans 13 amino acids. It was from alopecia areata patients that lesional scalp punch biopsies and peripheral blood were collected. Sequencing was performed on CD4+ T cells sorted from blood. The V and J genes are TRBV6-1 and TRBJ2-3; D not certain. The receptor comes from a human donor with alopecia areata. The CDR3 DNA follows: TGTGCCAGCAGTGAGGGCTACTCAGATACGCAGTATTTT. It codes for CASSEGYSDTQYF.